The 19 T cell receptor beta chains listed next were all sequenced from one sample in a study of Ad26.COV2.S vaccination and SARS-CoV-2 variants. TCRdb's copy holds only in-frame clones and misses some; the assay was immunoSEQ multiplex PCR. The sample carries over 110,000 clones, 86% recorded once. The material was peripheral blood, obtained after recovery from COVID-19. The receptors originated from a human donor who had recovered from COVID-19.

This clone was observed at least ten times. This chain uses TRBV7-2 with TRBJ1-6; perhaps TRBD1 as D (6 bases). Between the trimmed V and J ends, which lost 3 bases and 0 bases, there was a span of 12 bases. This CDR3 contains 17 residues. Germline-derived CDR1 and CDR2 are SGHTA and FQGNSA. CDR3 bases: TGTGCCAGCAGCTTCGGAACAGGGAGCTCCTATAATTCACCCCTCCACTTT. The encoded protein is CASSFGTGSSYNSPLHF.

This clone was counted between two and nine times. V usage is TRBV29-1 and J usage is TRBJ2-7; D call uncertain. Trimming shortened V by 4 bases and J by 5 bases, and 18 bases separated the two germline ends. The CDR3 is 14 residues long. Germline CDR1 and CDR2: SQVTM and ANQGSEA. CDR3 sequence: CSVVSWAGNHEQYF. The CDR3 DNA follows: TGCAGCGTTGTCTCCTGGGCAGGAAATCACGAGCAGTACTTC.

This clone is a singleton in its sample. The J gene is TRBJ1-5, the V gene TRBV16; 7 bases are shared with TRBD1. Per germline, CDR1 KGHSY and CDR2 FQNENV. The J segment lost 5 bases and the V segment lost 3 bases, leaving 7 bases of the junction unmatched. The CDR3 has 15 residues. This CDR3 reads CASSHPGGPYQPQHF. In nucleotides, the CDR3 is TGTGCCAGCAGCCATCCAGGGGGACCTTATCAGCCCCAGCATTTT.

The chain is built from TRBV6-6 and TRBJ2-6; D not resolved. Germline V gene sequence: CDR1 MNHNY, CDR2 SVGAGI (reference sequence). V dropped 5 bases and J dropped 2 bases, with 7 bases sitting between them. The CDR3 contains 14 residues. The CDR3 nucleotides read TGTGCCAGCAGTAACCCAACTGGGGCCAACGTCCTGACTTTC. Amino acids: CASSNPTGANVLTF.

The gene calls are TRBV6-5 and TRBJ2-7; 7 bases are shared with TRBD1. The germline CDR1 and CDR2 sequences are MNHEY and SVGAGI. This CDR3 contains 15 residues. V lost 2 bases, J lost 2 bases, and 6 bases stayed unmatched. Here the CDR3 reads CASSYKGGATYEQYF. CDR3 in DNA: TGTGCCAGCAGTTACAAAGGGGGCGCGACCTACGAGCAGTACTTC.

This chain links TRBV7-9 with TRBJ2-3, with 10 bases fitting TRBD2. The V gene's germline CDR1 is SEHNR and CDR2 FQNEAQ (reference sequence). The CDR3 runs to 15 residues. Germline trimming cut 5 bases from V and 4 bases from J; bases unmatched to any gene: 6. The CDR3 loop reads CASSSLAGVADTQYF. CDR3 bases: TGTGCCAGCAGCAGCCTAGCGGGGGTTGCAGATACGCAGTATTTT.

This chain joins TRBV28 and TRBJ1-5; D is perhaps TRBD1 (5 bases). The germline CDR1 and CDR2 sequences are MDHEN and SYDVKM. There are 15 residues in the CDR3. V lost 5 bases and J 4 bases, leaving 15 bases between the germline ends. The CDR3 DNA sequence: TGTGCCAGCAGTAGTACCGGGACGGGGAATCAGCCCCAGCATTTT. This translates into CASSSTGTGNQPQHF.

J is TRBJ2-5 and V is TRBV7-6; D may be TRBD1 or TRBD2 (5 bases each). From germline, CDR1 is SGHVS and CDR2 FNYEAQ. Trimming took off 5 bases at V and 4 bases at J, with 11 bases between the two ends. This CDR3 is 13 amino acids long. The CDR3 DNA follows: TGTGCCAGCAGCCCCGGGGACGGAGAGACCCAGTACTTC. It codes for CASSPGDGETQYF.

The chain is built from TRBV6-6 and TRBJ2-1, with D tentatively TRBD2 (6 bases). The V gene's germline CDR1 is MNHNY and CDR2 SVGAGI (reference sequence). Deletions cut 2 bases from V and 9 bases from J, with 8 bases between. This CDR3 has 12 residues. The chain's CDR3 is CASSYGTLEQFF. The CDR3 coding sequence is TGTGCCAGCAGTTACGGGACTCTTGAGCAGTTCTTC.

This clone was observed a handful of times. The chain links TRBV7-9 to TRBJ1-2; D unresolved. The V gene's germline CDR1 is SEHNR and CDR2 FQNEAQ (reference sequence). The germline V and J ends were trimmed by 5 bases and 3 bases, with 10 bases remaining between them. There are 13 residues in the CDR3. Here the CDR3 reads CASSNTEDYGYTF. The CDR3 DNA reads TGTGCCAGCAGCAATACGGAAGACTATGGCTACACCTTC.

V is TRBV3-1 (or the pseudogene TRBV3-2) and J is TRBJ2-1; possible D gene TRBD2, 6 bases. V lost 5 bases, J lost 6 bases, and 14 bases lay in between. The CDR3 is made up of 14 amino acids. Germline V gives CDR1 LGHDT, CDR2 YNNKEL (reference sequence). The CDR3 DNA sequence: TGTGCCAGCAGCGCGGTCGGGAGCCTCAATGAGCAGTTCTTC. Protein product: CASSAVGSLNEQFF.

The rearrangement links TRBV19 to TRBJ2-1; a possible D gene is TRBD2 (5 bases). Germline CDR1 is LNHDA and CDR2 is SQIVND (reference sequence). V was pared by 4 bases and J by 10 bases, with 11 bases between. This CDR3 spans 12 amino acids. CDR3 amino acids: CASSNGIGEQFF. The DNA for the CDR3 is TGTGCCAGTAGTAACGGGATTGGGGAGCAGTTCTTC.

The V call is TRBV3-1 (or the pseudogene TRBV3-2), the J call TRBJ1-5, with 9 positions matching TRBD1. The length of the CDR3 is 18 residues. Germline lookup yields CDR1 LGHDT and CDR2 YNNKEL (reference sequence). Losses at the gene ends were 2 bases for V and 6 bases for J; bases not matched to a gene: 14. The CDR3 here is CASSQKWCRDREAQPQHF. The CDR3 region has the DNA TGTGCCAGCAGCCAAAAATGGTGCCGGGACAGGGAGGCTCAGCCCCAGCATTTT.

The V call is TRBV12-5, the J call TRBJ1-6, with 10 bases that match TRBD1. CDR3 size: 13 residues. Germline V gene lookup returns CDR1 LGHNT and CDR2 FRNRAP. V was clipped by 8 bases and J by 8 bases; unmatched bases: 3. The CDR3 reads CASSGTGDSPLHF. The CDR3 nucleotides read TGTGCTAGTTCAGGGACAGGGGATTCACCCCTCCACTTT.

The chain has TRBV6-2 or TRBV6-3 and TRBJ2-3; D might be TRBD2 (5 bases). Germline CDR1 MNHEY, CDR2 SVGEGT. The CDR3 runs to 14 residues. V was pared by 2 bases and J by 3 bases, with 9 bases between. The DNA of the CDR3 is TGTGCCAGCAGTTACGGGCAGCGGACAGATACGCAGTATTTT. It yields the protein CASSYGQRTDTQYF.

This chain links TRBV5-1 with TRBJ1-1, with TRBD1 matching 9 bases. The CDR3 consists of 14 residues. The germline V gene encodes CDR1 SGHRS and CDR2 YFSETQ. V gave up 3 bases and J gave up 3 bases; unmatched junction bases: 3. The CDR3, as DNA: TGCGCCAGCAGCTGGGGACAGGGCTACACTGAAGCTTTCTTT. This translates into CASSWGQGYTEAFF.

The rearrangement links TRBV7-2 to TRBJ2-7; D is perhaps TRBD2 (6 bases). The germline V gene encodes CDR1 SGHTA and CDR2 FQGNSA. V lost 1 base, J lost 0 bases, and 13 bases lay in between. The CDR3 covers 16 residues. The CDR3 DNA follows: TGTGCCAGCAGCTTAGACTTCGCGGGGAGCTCCTACGAGCAGTACTTC. It yields the protein CASSLDFAGSSYEQYF.

The chain combines TRBV9 with TRBJ1-6; 9 bases are shared with TRBD1. Germline CDR1 and CDR2: SGDLS and YYNGEE. Trimming took 4 bases from V and 7 from J; bases not matched to a gene: 9. The CDR3 runs 16 residues. CDR3 protein: CASSPMDRGDNSPLHF. The CDR3 coding sequence is TGTGCCAGCAGCCCGATGGACAGGGGAGACAATTCACCCCTCCACTTT.

The rearrangement links TRBV28 to TRBJ1-4; TRBD1 might be the D (5 bases). CDR1 MDHEN and CDR2 SYDVKM come from the germline V gene. The CDR3 consists of 13 residues. With 9 bases removed from V and 8 bases from J, the gap between germline ends came to 16 bases. The CDR3: CASGTGGYEKLFF. CDR3 bases: TGTGCCAGTGGAACGGGGGGGTACGAAAAACTGTTTTTT. The full variable domain, its missing parts supplied by reference TRBV28 and TRBJ1-4, is DVKVTQSSRYLVKRTGEKVFLECVQDMDHENMFWYRQDPGLGLRLIYFSYDVKMKEKGDIPEGYSVSREKKERFSLILESASTNQTSMYLCASGTGGYEKLFFGSGTQLSVL.